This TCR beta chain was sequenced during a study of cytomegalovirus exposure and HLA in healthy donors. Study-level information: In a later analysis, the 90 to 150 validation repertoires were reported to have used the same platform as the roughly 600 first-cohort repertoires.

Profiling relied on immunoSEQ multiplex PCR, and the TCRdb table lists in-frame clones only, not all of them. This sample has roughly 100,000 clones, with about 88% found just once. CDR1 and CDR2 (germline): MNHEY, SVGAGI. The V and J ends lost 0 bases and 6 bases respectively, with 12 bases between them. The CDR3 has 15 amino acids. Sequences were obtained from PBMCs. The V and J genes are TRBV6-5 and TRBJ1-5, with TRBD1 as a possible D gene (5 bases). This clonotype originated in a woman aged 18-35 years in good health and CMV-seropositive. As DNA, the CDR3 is TGTGCCAGCAGTTACTCTAGGGGTGCAGGTCAGCCCCAGCATTTT. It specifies CASSYSRGAGQPQHF.